This T cell receptor beta chain originates from a study of T cell repertoires in aging, cancer and after chemotherapy. Across the study: Six age groups, ranging from 30 or younger to 70 or older, included the donors. The study, taken as a whole, reports: In cancer patients, declining TCR diversity with age involved lost richness and lost evenness.

A mixed TRB-A/B primer pool amplified rearranged TRB by multiplex touch-down PCR. TCRdb reanalysed the multiplex PCR reads using MiXCR and keeps one entry per CDR3 protein. The table has about 1,000 distinct CDR3 sequences, 22% seen once. CDR1 DFQATT and CDR2 SNEGSKA come from the germline V gene (reference sequence). This CDR3 comprises 15 residues. The trim removed 4 bases at V and 10 bases at J, leaving 18 bases unmatched. The template was genomic DNA from peripheral blood, not RNA. Notes on this clonotype: Its antigen is not known.

The origin of this receptor is a human donor with a solid tumor. V and J are TRBV20-1 and TRBJ2-7; 8 positions match TRBD2. Material: blood. The CDR3 is CSAISSGGPAGDQYF. CDR3 sequence (DNA): TGCAGTGCTATATCCTCGGGAGGGCCGGCGGGCGACCAGTACTTC.